This T cell receptor (beta chain) was retrieved from a study of T cells in Graves' hyperthyroidism and ophthalmopathy. Amplification yielded TCR beta CDR3 regions, with RNA transcripts as the source. The TCR CDR3 first-round RT-PCR relied on the HTBI primer set. TCRdb re-derived calls from the multiplex PCR reads in MiXCR, one entry per CDR3 protein. In the table there are about 250,000 distinct CDR3 sequences, over 12% of which are singletons. V lost 6 bases to trimming and J lost 3 bases, with 7 bases between them. Germline-derived CDR1 and CDR2 are MNHNS and SASEGT. The CDR3 sequence is 12 residues long. This clonotype was seen many times. Exclusion of a patient resulted from uncontrolled infection, other autoimmune disease, pregnancy or lactation. From roughly 10 ml of fresh peripheral blood, PBMCs were isolated.

The V call is TRBV6-1, the J call TRBJ2-3, with D uncertain. The receptor comes from a woman aged 50 to 60 with Graves' hyperthyroidism that later progressed to Graves' ophthalmopathy. Sequencing was done on a sample of blood. CDR3: CASRGETDTQYF. DNA of the CDR3: TGTGCCAGCAGGGGCGAAACAGATACGCAGTATTTT.